This entry lists 32 T cell receptor beta chains sequenced from one sample in a study of blood T cell repertoires in COVID-19. Sequencing was performed with immunoSEQ multiplex PCR; in TCRdb, only in-frame clones are kept and a portion is missing. The sample includes 150,000 to 200,000 clones, around 80% of them seen just once. The sample taken for sequencing was PBMCs or T cells enriched from blood (not recorded which). Receptors originate from a man aged 50 or older who had recovered from COVID-19.

The gene calls are TRBV4-1 and TRBJ2-5; 13 bases match TRBD2. V lost 3 bases and J lost 0; bases outside the gene matches: 10. Germline CDR1 MGHRA, CDR2 YSYEKL. This CDR3 contains 19 residues. CDR3 amino acids: CASSQTGTSGVGYQETQYF. The CDR3 DNA is TGCGCCAGCAGCCAGACCGGGACTAGCGGGGTTGGGTACCAAGAGACCCAGTACTTC.

This chain's CDR3 is CASREVTEDYGYTF. The CDR3 DNA reads as TGCGCCAGCCGAGAGGTGACAGAGGACTATGGCTACACCTTC. The V call is TRBV5-1, the J call TRBJ1-2; weak D call: TRBD1 (5 bases). Between the trimmed V and J ends, which lost 7 bases and 3 bases, there was a span of 16 bases. Germline V gene sequence: CDR1 SGHRS, CDR2 YFSETQ. The CDR3 is 14 residues long. Filled out from reference TRBV5-1 and TRBJ1-2, the complete variable domain reads KAGVTQTPRYLIKTRGQQVTLSCSPISGHRSVSWYQQTPGQGLQFLFEYFSETQRNKGNFPGRFSGRQFSNSRSEMNVSTLELGDSALYLCASREVTEDYGYTFGSGTRLTVV.

This clone has a single count. The V gene is TRBV5-1, the J gene TRBJ1-1; tentative D call: TRBD1 (6 bases). Germline CDR1 SGHRS, CDR2 YFSETQ. The CDR3 spans 15 residues. V was clipped by 4 bases and J by 7 bases, with 20 bases between them. This chain's CDR3 is CASSGGQKGVLEAFF. As DNA, the CDR3 is TGCGCCAGCAGCGGGGGACAAAAAGGGGTGCTTGAAGCTTTCTTT.

This clone was counted a single time. The germline gene is not matched at one end of the junction; a read error may be the cause. The same CDR3 arises from other DNA sequences in this sample as well. This chain connects TRBV10-3 to TRBJ1-6; 9 bases map to TRBD1. Germline CDR1 reads ENHRY; CDR2 reads SYGVKD. CDR3 length: 15 amino acids. The CDR3 protein is CAISEAGQGNSPLHF. The CDR3 coding sequence is TGCGCCATCAGTGAAGCGGGACAGGGAAATTCACCCCTCCACTTT.

As for this clone: Within the sample, other DNA sequences also encode this same CDR3. The chain links TRBV5-1 to TRBJ1-5; no clear D gene. From germline, CDR1 is SGHRS and CDR2 YFSETQ. Trimming took 0 bases from V and 2 from J, leaving 3 bases between them. CDR3 length: 13 amino acids. The chain's CDR3 is CASSLAGNQPQHF. The CDR3, as DNA: TGCGCCAGCAGCTTGGCCGGCAATCAGCCCCAGCATTTT.

This clone has just one count. The V and J genes are TRBV5-1 and TRBJ2-4; 7 nucleotides agree with TRBD1. The CDR3 is 16 residues long. V dropped 2 bases and J dropped 0; count of bases not matched to a gene: 5. CDR1 SGHRS and CDR2 YFSETQ come from the germline V gene. The CDR3 is CASSLETGLAKNIQYF. CDR3 sequence (DNA): TGCGCCAGCAGCTTAGAGACAGGGTTAGCCAAAAACATTCAGTACTTC.

The chain joins TRBV11-2 to TRBJ2-5; TRBD1 matches 7 bases. The CDR3 totals 13 residues. Germline CDR1 and CDR2: SGHAT and FQNNGV. The trim removed 7 bases at V and 7 bases at J, leaving 9 bases unmatched. The CDR3: CASTKDRVGTQYF. The CDR3 DNA is TGTGCCAGCACCAAAGACAGGGTGGGGACCCAGTACTTC. Filled out from reference TRBV11-2 and TRBJ2-5, the complete variable domain reads EAGVAQSPRYKIIEKRQSVAFWCNPISGHATLYWYQQILGQGPKLLIQFQNNGVVDDSQLPKDRFSAERLKGVDSTLKIQPAKLEDSAVYLCASTKDRVGTQYFGPGTRLLVL.

A few counts support this clone. The chain uses TRBV25-1 and TRBJ1-2, with D unresolved. Trimming shortened V by 4 bases and J by 1 base, and 7 bases separated the two germline ends. This CDR3 has 13 residues. CDR1 MGHDK and CDR2 SYGVNS come from the germline V gene. In DNA form, the CDR3 reads TGTGCCAGCAGTGTACAGTTTAACTATGGCTACACCTTC. As protein: CASSVQFNYGYTF.

The chain is built from TRBV10-2 and TRBJ1-4; D remains unclear. Germline lookup yields CDR1 WSHSY and CDR2 SAAADI. V lost 3 bases and J 4 bases, leaving 9 bases between the germline ends. This CDR3 is 14 amino acids long. This CDR3 reads CASSDRYSNEKLFF. The CDR3 DNA sequence: TGCGCCAGCAGTGACCGTTATAGTAATGAAAAACTGTTTTTT.

V and J are TRBV3-1 (or the pseudogene TRBV3-2) and TRBJ2-1; 8 bases match TRBD1. V lost 4 bases to trimming and J lost 10 bases; unmatched junction nucleotides: 9. The CDR3 runs 14 residues. The germline V gene has CDR1 LGHDT and CDR2 YNNKEL (reference sequence). The CDR3 is CASSRGQARREQFF. In nucleotides, the CDR3 is TGTGCCAGCAGCCGGGGACAGGCCCGCAGGGAGCAGTTCTTC.

This chain connects TRBV7-9 to TRBJ2-1, with TRBD1 matching 9 bases. The CDR3 totals 16 residues. V trimming: 3 bases; J trimming: 10 bases; junction bases outside the gene matches: 13. Germline V gene data show CDR1 as SEHNR and CDR2 as FQNEAQ (reference sequence). The CDR3 sequence is CASSFSEGQGPREQFF. CDR3 DNA sequence: TGTGCCAGCAGCTTTAGTGAGGGACAGGGTCCTAGGGAGCAGTTCTTC.

This chain connects TRBV14 to TRBJ1-6, with D unresolved. The germline V gene encodes CDR1 SGHDN and CDR2 FVKESK. V was clipped by 5 bases and J by 7 bases, with 12 bases between them. The CDR3 has 14 amino acids. Here the CDR3 DNA reads TGTGCCAGCAGCAACTCCGGCAGGAATTCACCCCTCCACTTT. Protein product: CASSNSGRNSPLHF. Full variable domain (rest looked up from reference TRBV14 and TRBJ1-6): EAGVTQFPSHSVIEKGQTVTLRCDPISGHDNLYWYRRVMGKEIKFLLHFVKESKQDESGMPNNRFLAERTGGTYSTLKVQPAELEDSGVYFCASSNSGRNSPLHFGNGTRLTVT.

This sequence joins TRBV3-1 (or the pseudogene TRBV3-2) and TRBJ1-3, with unresolved D. Germline values: CDR1 LGHDT, CDR2 YNNKEL (reference sequence). This CDR3 is built from 14 residues. Trimming cost V 3 bases and J 0 bases, with 6 bases left between them. The CDR3 spells CASSHRSSGNTIYF. CDR3 DNA sequence: TGTGCCAGCAGCCACCGGAGCTCTGGAAACACCATATATTTT.

This clone was picked up one time. The rearrangement links TRBV27 to TRBJ2-3; TRBD2 matches 8 bases. Germline V gene data show CDR1 as MNHEY and CDR2 as SMNVEV (reference sequence). The CDR3 extends over 17 amino acids. V lost 1 base to trimming and J lost 1 base; unmatched junction nucleotides: 7. The CDR3 bases are TGTGCCAGCAGTTTATTAAAATCGGGGGGGGGCACAGATACGCAGTATTTT. Its protein is CASSLLKSGGGTDTQYF.

The rearrangement uses TRBV19 and TRBJ2-3, with no clear D. The CDR3 contains 14 residues. Between the trimmed V and J ends, which lost 2 bases and 1 base, there was a span of 7 bases. Germline V CDR1 and CDR2: LNHDA, SQIVND (reference sequence). The CDR3 sequence: CASSITPGTDTQYF. The CDR3 DNA reads as TGTGCCAGTAGTATAACCCCGGGCACAGATACGCAGTATTTT.

This chain joins TRBV19 and TRBJ2-5, with D maybe TRBD1 (5 bases). The V gene lost 6 bases and the J gene lost 7 bases, with 15 bases spanning the gap. Germline V gives CDR1 LNHDA, CDR2 SQIVND (reference sequence). The CDR3 is 13 residues long. DNA for the CDR3: TGTGCCAGTAGAGACCAGCAGCAGGGGACCCAGTACTTC. Amino acid sequence: CASRDQQQGTQYF.

This clone came up a few times. The genes are TRBV10-1 and TRBJ2-2, with a possible D match to TRBD2 (5 bases). The length of the CDR3 is 11 residues. V was shortened by 6 bases and J by 6 bases, with 5 bases between the two germline ends. Germline-derived CDR1 and CDR2 are WNHNN and SYGVQD (reference sequence). The CDR3 reads CASRGAGELFF. CDR3 DNA sequence: TGCGCCAGCAGGGGAGCCGGGGAGCTGTTTTTT.

This chain joins TRBV28 and TRBJ2-7, with 9 bases that match TRBD1. Germline V gene data show CDR1 as MDHEN and CDR2 as SYDVKM. J gave up 1 base and V 6 bases, and 4 bases lay outside the gene matches. This CDR3 has 14 amino acids. The CDR3 bases are TGTGCCAGCAGCTCGGGACAGGGATCCTACGAGCAGTACTTC. Residues: CASSSGQGSYEQYF.

The chain links TRBV19 to TRBJ1-1, with a possible D match to TRBD1 (6 bases). The CDR3 consists of 14 residues. V was shortened by 5 bases and J by 1 base, with 11 bases between the two germline ends. The germline V gene encodes CDR1 LNHDA and CDR2 SQIVND (reference sequence). CDR3 sequence reads: CASSSGVANTEAFF. The DNA of the CDR3 is TGTGCCAGTAGTTCAGGGGTCGCGAACACTGAAGCTTTCTTT.

V and J are TRBV3-1 (or the pseudogene TRBV3-2) and TRBJ1-6; the D is unclear. The germline V and J ends were trimmed by 4 bases and 0 bases, with 16 bases remaining between them. The CDR3 has 18 amino acids. The V gene's germline CDR1 is LGHDT and CDR2 YNNKEL (reference sequence). CDR3 sequence (DNA): TGTGCCAGCAGCCCATCAAGCAGGATCCTCTCCTATAATTCACCCCTCCACTTT. This gives the protein CASSPSSRILSYNSPLHF.

DNA of the CDR3: TGCGCCAGCAGCCAAATAGGGGGTGGCGGTGAAAAACTGTTTTTT. Protein sequence: CASSQIGGGGEKLFF. This sequence joins TRBV4-1 and TRBJ1-4, with D maybe TRBD1 (6 bases). Trimming pared 2 bases from V and 7 bases from J, leaving 14 bases between. Per germline, CDR1 MGHRA and CDR2 YSYEKL. The CDR3 sequence is 15 residues long.

The chain is built from TRBV7-9 and TRBJ1-4, with 8 bases that match TRBD1. The trim removed 6 bases at V and 5 bases at J, leaving 14 bases unmatched. Germline loops: CDR1 SEHNR, CDR2 FQNEAQ (reference sequence). This CDR3 contains 17 residues. CDR3 nucleotide sequence: TGTGCCAGCAGACATCCCGGGACAGGCGCGGGAAATGAAAAACTGTTTTTT. Its translation is CASRHPGTGAGNEKLFF.

The chain joins TRBV7-9 to TRBJ2-5, with 9 bases lining up with TRBD2. V trimming: 2 bases; J trimming: 1 base; junction bases outside the gene matches: 5. CDR3 length equals 16 residues. Germline loops: CDR1 SEHNR, CDR2 FQNEAQ (reference sequence). CDR3 sequence (DNA): TGTGCCAGCAGCTTAAGGGCTAGCGGGGTCCAAGAGACCCAGTACTTC. This translates into CASSLRASGVQETQYF.

The chain links TRBV27 to TRBJ2-6; no clear D gene. Germline lookup yields CDR1 MNHEY and CDR2 SMNVEV (reference sequence). The CDR3 is 15 amino acids. Trimming shortened V by 1 base and J by 2 bases, and 6 bases separated the two germline ends. CDR3 bases: TGTGCCAGCAGTTTATTGGCAGCTGGGGCCAACGTCCTGACTTTC. Encoded protein: CASSLLAAGANVLTF.

The chain couples TRBV3-1 (or the pseudogene TRBV3-2) to TRBJ2-4; perhaps TRBD1 as D (6 bases). The CDR3 is 15 residues long. V dropped 1 base and J dropped 2 bases, with 9 bases sitting between them. Germline V CDR1 and CDR2: LGHDT, YNNKEL (reference sequence). CDR3 DNA sequence: TGTGCCAGCAGCCAAGTCAGGGGTCCCAAAAACATTCAGTACTTC. It specifies CASSQVRGPKNIQYF.

This chain connects TRBV11-2 to TRBJ1-1; TRBD1 might be the D (6 bases). The germline CDR1 and CDR2 sequences are SGHAT and FQNNGV. The ends were cut back, 5 bases at V and 0 bases at J, with 16 bases in the middle. The CDR3 is 16 amino acids. The CDR3 sequence: CASSEGEFRMNTEAFF. CDR3 DNA: TGTGCCAGCAGCGAGGGGGAATTTAGAATGAACACTGAAGCTTTCTTT.

The V call is TRBV5-1, the J call TRBJ1-1; TRBD1 aligns across 7 bases. Germline assignment: CDR1 SGHRS and CDR2 YFSETQ. The J segment lost 5 bases and the V segment lost 4 bases, leaving 8 bases of the junction unmatched. This CDR3 comprises 14 residues. CDR3 nucleotide sequence: TGCGCCAGCAGCACGCGTACAGGGGTTACTGAAGCTTTCTTT. This codes for CASSTRTGVTEAFF.

This chain connects TRBV4-2 to TRBJ1-5, with unresolved D. Germline CDR1 LGHNA, CDR2 YNFKEQ. Trimming left V 0 bases short and J 4 bases short, with 10 bases between. This CDR3 comprises 15 residues. DNA of the CDR3: TGTGCCAGCAGCCAAGACGGAGGGAGGAATCAGCCCCAGCATTTT. It is translated as CASSQDGGRNQPQHF.

The DNA of the CDR3 is TGTGCCAGCAGCTTCACTGGGGCCAACGTCCTGACTTTC. Translated: CASSFTGANVLTF. The chain is built from TRBV11-1 and TRBJ2-6; no definite D call. Germline V CDR1 and CDR2: SGHAT, FQDESV (reference sequence). The CDR3 is 13 amino acids. Trimming stripped 3 bases from V and 2 bases from J, with 2 bases between.

The chain links TRBV30 to TRBJ1-4; D ambiguous. This CDR3 spans 14 amino acids. Per germline, CDR1 GTSNPN and CDR2 SVGIG (reference sequence). V was pared by 7 bases and J by 3 bases, with 15 bases between. The CDR3: CAFSRRVSNEKLFF. CDR3 DNA sequence: TGTGCCTTTTCGCGACGGGTGTCTAATGAAAAACTGTTTTTT. Together with reference TRBV30 and TRBJ1-4, the CDR3 gives the full variable domain: SQTIHQWPATLVQPVGSPLSLECTVEGTSNPNLYWYRQAAGRGLQLLFYSVGIGQISSEVPQNLSASRPQDRQFILSSKKLLLSDSGFYLCAFSRRVSNEKLFFGSGTQLSVL.

The rearrangement uses TRBV3-1 (or the pseudogene TRBV3-2) and TRBJ1-5; no clear D gene. The germline CDR1 and CDR2 sequences are LGHDT and YNNKEL (reference sequence). This CDR3 has 12 residues. Trimming shortened V by 4 bases and J by 3 bases, and 4 bases separated the two germline ends. In DNA form, the CDR3 reads TGTGCCAGCAGCCTAATCAATCAGCCCCAGCATTTT. Its translation: CASSLINQPQHF.

This clone was detected only once. The CDR3 sequence is CAWSVLAVQSYEQYF. CDR3 DNA sequence: TGTGCCTGGAGTGTATTGGCGGTCCAGTCCTACGAGCAGTACTTC. The rearrangement links TRBV30 to TRBJ2-7; D not certain. CDR3 length: 15 residues. Germline V gene sequence: CDR1 GTSNPN, CDR2 SVGIG (reference sequence). V was cut by 0 bases and J by 1 base, with 13 bases left in between. The variable domain in full, with the rest retrieved from reference TRBV30 and TRBJ2-7, is SQTIHQWPATLVQPVGSPLSLECTVEGTSNPNLYWYRQAAGRGLQLLFYSVGIGQISSEVPQNLSASRPQDRQFILSSKKLLLSDSGFYLCAWSVLAVQSYEQYFGPGTRLTVT.